This record covers a single TCR beta chain. Its antigen remains unknown. This sample was included in a study of Ad26.COV2.S vaccination and SARS-CoV-2 variants. Looked up from germline, CDR1 is SGHDT and CDR2 is YYEEEE. This CDR3 contains 17 residues. V lost 2 bases, J lost 4 bases, and 16 bases lay in between. Produced via immunoSEQ multiplex PCR; TCRdb's table is partial and in-frame only. The profile shows about 97,000 clones, around 80% of them singletons. The study's findings and limits: Analyses that measured TCR breadth and depth may have underestimated total T cell responses. Vaccine and placebo recipients had comparable breadth of non-spike TCRs. Spike-specific TCR breadth in vaccine recipients exceeded that seen in placebo recipients.

The material sequenced was peripheral blood, taken after recovery from COVID-19. The chain combines TRBV5-6 with TRBJ2-6; tentatively, D is TRBD1 or TRBD2 (6 bases each). This clonotype was obtained from a human donor who had recovered from COVID-19. The CDR3 DNA reads as TGTGCCAGCAGCTTTAGGAGGGGGGTGTCAGGGGCCAACGTCCTGACTTTC. This sequence encodes CASSFRRGVSGANVLTF.